This entry lists 18 T cell receptor beta chains sequenced from one sample in a study of blood T cells in healthy people across ages. A second PCR, run for roughly 7 to 12 cycles, used a sample-barcoded 5' primer plus a J-beta primer mix. Using its own MiXCR run on the 5' RACE reads, TCRdb lists one record per CDR3 protein. This sample has some 930,000 distinct CDR3 sequences, with about 27% found just once. The same specimen was also included in a second study, on T cells of mothers and their children.

Sample: blood. These receptors were obtained from a woman aged 35 to 49 in good health.

This clonotype was seen ten or more times. The CDR3 coding sequence is TGCAGTGCCGAGCCCCTGGACGGCTACAATGAGCAGTTCTTC. It translates to CSAEPLDGYNEQFF. This chain uses TRBV20-1 with TRBJ2-1; D is undetermined. The CDR3 contains 14 residues. V was clipped by 6 bases and J by 3 bases, with 15 bases between them. CDR1 is DFQATT and CDR2 is SNEGSKA in the germline V gene (reference sequence).

This clonotype turned up a few times. The chain combines TRBV20-1 with TRBJ1-5; tentatively, D is TRBD1 (5 bases). The CDR3 extends over 14 amino acids. Trimming removed 3 bases from V and 3 bases from J, with 12 bases in between. CDR1 is DFQATT and CDR2 is SNEGSKA in the germline V gene (reference sequence). CDR3 protein: CSARSGTSNQPQHF. CDR3 nucleotide sequence: TGCAGTGCTAGGTCAGGGACGTCCAATCAGCCCCAGCATTTT.

This sequence joins TRBV2 and TRBJ1-5, with 7 bases fitting TRBD1. The CDR3 has 15 amino acids. V lost 7 bases and J lost 3; bases outside the gene matches: 9. Germline CDR1 and CDR2: SNHLY and FYNNEI. CDR3 nucleotides: TGTGCCAGCATTCCAGACAGGGAACTCAATCAGCCCCAGCATTTT. Protein product: CASIPDRELNQPQHF.

In this sample, this clonotype turned up many times. The V call is TRBV5-1, the J call TRBJ2-7; weak D call: TRBD1 (8 bases). Trimming took 3 bases from V and 4 from J, leaving 14 bases between them. The CDR3 totals 14 residues. Germline CDR1 and CDR2: SGHRS and YFSETQ. The CDR3 region is CASSWYRGGYEQYF. The CDR3 region has the DNA TGCGCCAGCAGCTGGTACAGGGGGGGATACGAGCAGTACTTC.

The gene calls are TRBV18 and TRBJ1-2, with no clear D. The V and J ends lost 2 bases and 8 bases respectively, with 15 bases between them. Germline assignment: CDR1 KGHSH and CDR2 LQKENI. This CDR3 spans 14 amino acids. In nucleotides, the CDR3 is TGTGCCAGCTCACCAGGCGCCACCGAAGGAGGCTACACCTTC. It specifies CASSPGATEGGYTF.

The chain's CDR3 is CASSRGAPQETQYF. DNA for the CDR3: TGCGCCAGCAGCCGGGGAGCGCCCCAAGAGACCCAGTACTTC. The chain employs TRBV5-1 and TRBJ2-5, with D maybe TRBD2 (5 bases). The CDR3 is 14 amino acids. In germline, CDR1 is SGHRS, CDR2 YFSETQ. Trimming pared 4 bases from V and 1 base from J, leaving 11 bases between.

V usage is TRBV7-2 and J usage is TRBJ2-1, with TRBD2 matching 10 bases. V dropped 3 bases and J dropped 15; count of bases not matched to a gene: 8. This CDR3 has 13 amino acids. Germline V gene sequence: CDR1 SGHTA, CDR2 FQGNSA. CDR3 sequence reads: CASSLGLASWGFF. The CDR3 nucleotides read TGTGCCAGCAGCTTGGGACTAGCGTCATGGGGGTTCTTC.

This clonotype occurred a few times. The chain is built from TRBV3-1 and TRBJ2-1, with 7 nucleotides matching TRBD1. Trimming at V came to 1 base and at J to 6 bases, leaving 6 bases not matched to a gene. The CDR3 is 15 amino acids. The germline CDR1 and CDR2 sequences are LGHDT and YNNKEL (reference sequence). CDR3 nucleotides: TGTGCCAGCAGCCAAGTTCTCAGGGGGATCAATGAGCAGTTCTTC. This codes for CASSQVLRGINEQFF.

This clonotype was seen a handful of times. The rearrangement joins TRBV7-3 to TRBJ2-1; D may match TRBD1 or TRBD2 (5 bases each). Germline V CDR1 and CDR2: SGHTA, FQGTGA. V lost 2 bases, J lost 8 bases, and 13 bases lay in between. This CDR3 region has 14 residues. The CDR3 nucleotides read TGTGCCAGCAGCTTAGTCTCCCGGGGCGATGAGCAGTTCTTC. This codes for CASSLVSRGDEQFF.

This clonotype was detected many times. The V and J genes are TRBV5-5 and TRBJ2-1; 10 bases match TRBD2. The germline CDR1 and CDR2 sequences are SGHKS and YYEKEE (reference sequence). This CDR3 comprises 16 residues. V trimming: 2 bases; J trimming: 9 bases; junction bases outside the gene matches: 11. The CDR3 loop reads CASSFRLAGPRGEQFF. CDR3 DNA sequence: TGTGCCAGCAGCTTCCGACTAGCGGGCCCCCGGGGTGAGCAGTTCTTC.

The chain is built from TRBV7-3 and TRBJ2-5; 11 nucleotides align to TRBD2. The CDR3 length is 15 residues. CDR1 and CDR2 from the germline V gene are SGHTA and FQGTGA. V trimming: 3 bases; J trimming: 4 bases; junction bases outside the gene matches: 4. The CDR3 sequence: CASSFLAGGIETQYF. Written as DNA, the CDR3 is TGTGCCAGCAGCTTCCTAGCGGGGGGTATAGAGACCCAGTACTTC.

The chain combines TRBV21-1 with TRBJ1-2; the D call in the table, TRBD1, was not verified against the DNA. TRBV21-1 is designated a pseudogene. This CDR3 has 16 amino acids. The CDR3 DNA reads TGTGCCAGCAGCCTTCGACCACGACAGGGTCAGGATGGCTACACCTTC. Amino acids: CASSLRPRQGQDGYTF.

V is TRBV6-2 or TRBV6-3 and J is TRBJ1-2; perhaps TRBD1 as D (5 bases). Germline-derived CDR1 and CDR2 are MNHEY and SVGEGT. This CDR3 has 12 amino acids. V was shortened by 4 bases and J by 9 bases, with 12 bases between the two germline ends. The CDR3 region is CASSSTGLSYTF. CDR3 nucleotide sequence: TGTGCCAGCAGTTCTACAGGTTTGAGCTACACCTTC.

The J gene is TRBJ1-4, the V gene TRBV5-4; D uncertain. Per germline, CDR1 SGHNT and CDR2 YYREEE (reference sequence). The V and J ends lost 0 bases and 4 bases respectively, with 7 bases between them. CDR3 size: 14 residues. The CDR3 sequence: CASSLGGFNEKLFF. CDR3 DNA: TGTGCCAGCAGCTTGGGGGGTTTTAATGAAAAACTGTTTTTT.

Points on this clonotype: A much more abundant neighbour one base away suggests this may be a read error. The CDR3 DNA reads TGTGCCAGCAGTTTCCGCCCAATAGGGATTCAGCCCCAGCATTTT. Protein: CASSFRPIGIQPQHF. This rearrangement joins TRBV27 to TRBJ1-5, with D hard to call. The CDR3 spans 15 residues. Germline CDR1 is MNHEY and CDR2 is SMNVEV (reference sequence). Trimming stripped 3 bases from V and 6 bases from J, with 15 bases between.

This clonotype was seen at least ten times. The V and J genes are TRBV12-3 or TRBV12-4 and TRBJ2-7; 8 bases line up with TRBD1. V dropped 5 bases and J dropped 2; count of bases not matched to a gene: 2. The CDR3 spans 13 residues. The CDR3 nucleotides read TGTGCCAGCAGTAGGACAGGGACCTACGAGCAGTACTTC. Translating gives CASSRTGTYEQYF.

This clonotype has at least ten counts. The chain links TRBV12-3 or TRBV12-4 to TRBJ2-7, with D tentatively TRBD1 (5 bases). CDR3 length: 16 amino acids. The V end was cut by 3 bases, the J end by 3 bases, with 18 bases between. CDR3 region: CASSFSNVQGIYEQYF. The CDR3 DNA follows: TGTGCCAGCAGTTTTAGTAATGTGCAGGGAATCTACGAGCAGTACTTC.

The chain employs TRBV25-1 and TRBJ2-7, with D perhaps TRBD1 (6 bases). Germline values: CDR1 MGHDK, CDR2 SYGVNS. This CDR3 is 14 amino acids long. V was shortened by 6 bases and J by 2 bases, with 14 bases between the two germline ends. CDR3 in amino acids: CASRGDRNAYEQYF. The CDR3 DNA reads as TGTGCCAGCAGGGGAGACAGGAACGCCTACGAGCAGTACTTC.